This TCR beta chain originates from a study of cytomegalovirus exposure and HLA in healthy donors. The PCR made use of 60 Vbeta and 13 Jbeta primers. Sequencing used immunoSEQ multiplex PCR; TCRdb keeps in-frame clones, though not all of them. This sample has about 130,000 clones, with approximately 80% found just once. The germline CDR1 and CDR2 sequences are SGHRS and YFSETQ. This CDR3 is built from 13 residues. Trimming took off 3 bases at V and 4 bases at J, with 8 bases between the two ends. The source material was PBMCs. This chain uses TRBV5-1 with TRBJ2-1; tentatively, D is TRBD2 (6 bases). This TCR derives from a woman aged 18-35 years in good health and CMV-seropositive. This chain's CDR3 is CASSWREYNEQFF. Here the CDR3 DNA reads TGCGCCAGCAGCTGGCGGGAATACAATGAGCAGTTCTTC.